Here is one TCR beta chain with its context. CDR1 and CDR2 (germline): SGHRS, YFSETQ. The V gene end was trimmed by 3 bases and the J gene end by 1 base; junction bases not matched to a gene: 6. This CDR3 region has 16 residues. These data come from a study of blood T cell repertoires in COVID-19. Study information: Acute-phase and convalescent COVID-19 samples originated in the United States, Italy and Spain.

Only in-frame clones appear in the TCRdb table, and some are missing; sequencing was by immunoSEQ multiplex PCR. The sample comprises 95,000 to 120,000 clones, about 88% of which are singletons, and around 8.4% rests with the top ten. This TCR was sampled from a woman in her 70s who had recovered from COVID-19. The sample comprised peripheral blood. The chain carries TRBV5-1 and TRBJ2-3, with TRBD2 identical over 9 bases. The CDR3 nucleotides read TGCGCCAGCAGCTATGGCGGGGGGGGCGGCACAGATACGCAGTATTTT. It specifies CASSYGGGGGTDTQYF.